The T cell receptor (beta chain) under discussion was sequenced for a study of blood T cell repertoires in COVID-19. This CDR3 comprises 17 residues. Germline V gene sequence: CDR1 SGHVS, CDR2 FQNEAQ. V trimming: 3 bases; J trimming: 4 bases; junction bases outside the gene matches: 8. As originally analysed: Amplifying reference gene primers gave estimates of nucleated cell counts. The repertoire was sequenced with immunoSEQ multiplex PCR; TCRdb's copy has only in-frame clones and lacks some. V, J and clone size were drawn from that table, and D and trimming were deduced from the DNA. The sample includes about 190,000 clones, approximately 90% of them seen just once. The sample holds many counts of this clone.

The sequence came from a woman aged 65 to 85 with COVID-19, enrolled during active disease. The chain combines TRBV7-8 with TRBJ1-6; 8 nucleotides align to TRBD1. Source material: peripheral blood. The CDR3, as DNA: TGTGCCAGCAGCTTGGAAGACAGGGGCGGATATAATTCACCCCTCCACTTT. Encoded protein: CASSLEDRGGYNSPLHF.